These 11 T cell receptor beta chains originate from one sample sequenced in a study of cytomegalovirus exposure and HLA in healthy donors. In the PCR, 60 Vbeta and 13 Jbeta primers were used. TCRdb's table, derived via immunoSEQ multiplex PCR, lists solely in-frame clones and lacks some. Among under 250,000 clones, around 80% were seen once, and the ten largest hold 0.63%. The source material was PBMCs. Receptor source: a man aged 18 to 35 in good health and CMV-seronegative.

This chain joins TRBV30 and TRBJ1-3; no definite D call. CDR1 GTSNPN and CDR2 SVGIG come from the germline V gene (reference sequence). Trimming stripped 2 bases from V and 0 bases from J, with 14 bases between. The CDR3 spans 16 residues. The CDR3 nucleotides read TGTGCCTGGAGTACCGAGGGCAGACACTCTGGAAACACCATATATTTT. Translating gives CAWSTEGRHSGNTIYF.

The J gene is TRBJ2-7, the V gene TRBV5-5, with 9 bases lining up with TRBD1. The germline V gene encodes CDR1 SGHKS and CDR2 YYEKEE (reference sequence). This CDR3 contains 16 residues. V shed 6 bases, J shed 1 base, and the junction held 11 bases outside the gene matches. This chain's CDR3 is CASTRTGTGSSYEQYF. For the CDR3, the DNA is TGTGCCAGCACCAGGACCGGGACAGGGTCATCCTACGAGCAGTACTTC. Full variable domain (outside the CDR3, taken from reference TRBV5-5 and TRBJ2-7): DAGVTQSPTHLIKTRGQQVTLRCSPISGHKSVSWYQQVLGQGPQFIFQYYEKEERGRGNFPDRFSARQFPNYSSELNVNALLLGDSALYLCASTRTGTGSSYEQYFGPGTRLTVT.

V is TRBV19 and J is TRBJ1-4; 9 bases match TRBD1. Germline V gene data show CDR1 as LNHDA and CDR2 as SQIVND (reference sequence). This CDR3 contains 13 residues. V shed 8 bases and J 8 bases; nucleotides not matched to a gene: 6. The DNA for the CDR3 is TGTGCCAGTTCCGGGACAGGGCAAGAAAAACTGTTTTTT. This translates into CASSGTGQEKLFF.

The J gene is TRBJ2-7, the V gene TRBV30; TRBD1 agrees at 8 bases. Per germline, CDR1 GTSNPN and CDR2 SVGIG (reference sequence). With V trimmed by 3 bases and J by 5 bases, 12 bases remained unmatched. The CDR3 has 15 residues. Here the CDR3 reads CAWRPPGQGPHEQYF. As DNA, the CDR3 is TGTGCCTGGAGGCCACCCGGACAGGGCCCCCACGAGCAGTACTTC.

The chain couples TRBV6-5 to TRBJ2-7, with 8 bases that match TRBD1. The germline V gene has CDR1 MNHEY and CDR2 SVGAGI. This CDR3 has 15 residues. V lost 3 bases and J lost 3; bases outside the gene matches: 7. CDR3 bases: TGTGCCAGCAGTTATTCCGGGACAGGACTCTACGAGCAGTACTTC. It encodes CASSYSGTGLYEQYF.

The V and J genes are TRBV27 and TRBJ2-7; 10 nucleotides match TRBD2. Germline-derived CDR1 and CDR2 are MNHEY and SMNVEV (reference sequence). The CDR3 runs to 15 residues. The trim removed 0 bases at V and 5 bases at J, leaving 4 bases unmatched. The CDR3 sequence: CASSLSGLAGDEQYF. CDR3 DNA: TGTGCCAGCAGTTTATCAGGGCTAGCGGGGGACGAGCAGTACTTC.

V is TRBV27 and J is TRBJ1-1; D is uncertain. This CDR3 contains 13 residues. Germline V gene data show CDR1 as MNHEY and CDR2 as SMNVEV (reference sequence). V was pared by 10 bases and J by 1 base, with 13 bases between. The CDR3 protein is CATARRGNTEAFF. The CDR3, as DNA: TGTGCCACTGCACGGCGGGGGAACACTGAAGCTTTCTTT.

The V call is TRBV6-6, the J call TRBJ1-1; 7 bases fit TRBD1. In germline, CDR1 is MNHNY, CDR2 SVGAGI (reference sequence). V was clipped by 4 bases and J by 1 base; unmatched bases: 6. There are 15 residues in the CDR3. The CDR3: CASSSPGQQNTEAFF. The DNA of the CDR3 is TGTGCCAGCAGTTCCCCGGGACAGCAGAACACTGAAGCTTTCTTT.

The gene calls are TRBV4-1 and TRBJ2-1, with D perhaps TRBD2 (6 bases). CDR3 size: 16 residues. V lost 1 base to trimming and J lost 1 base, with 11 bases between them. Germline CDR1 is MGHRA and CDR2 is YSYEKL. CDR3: CASSQVWRGSYNEQFF. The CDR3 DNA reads TGCGCCAGCAGCCAAGTATGGCGGGGATCCTACAATGAGCAGTTCTTC.

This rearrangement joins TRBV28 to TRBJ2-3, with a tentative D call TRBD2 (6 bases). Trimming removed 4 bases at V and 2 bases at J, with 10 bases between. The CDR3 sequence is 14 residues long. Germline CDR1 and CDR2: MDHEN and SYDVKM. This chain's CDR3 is CASSSGSYTDTQYF. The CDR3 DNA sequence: TGTGCCAGCAGTTCCGGGAGTTACACAGATACGCAGTATTTT.

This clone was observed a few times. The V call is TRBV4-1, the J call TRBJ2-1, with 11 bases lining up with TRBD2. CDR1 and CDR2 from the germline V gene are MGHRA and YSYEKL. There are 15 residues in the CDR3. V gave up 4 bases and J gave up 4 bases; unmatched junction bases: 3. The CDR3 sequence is CASSLGLAEYNEQFF. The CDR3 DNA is TGCGCCAGCAGCCTGGGACTAGCGGAGTACAATGAGCAGTTCTTC.